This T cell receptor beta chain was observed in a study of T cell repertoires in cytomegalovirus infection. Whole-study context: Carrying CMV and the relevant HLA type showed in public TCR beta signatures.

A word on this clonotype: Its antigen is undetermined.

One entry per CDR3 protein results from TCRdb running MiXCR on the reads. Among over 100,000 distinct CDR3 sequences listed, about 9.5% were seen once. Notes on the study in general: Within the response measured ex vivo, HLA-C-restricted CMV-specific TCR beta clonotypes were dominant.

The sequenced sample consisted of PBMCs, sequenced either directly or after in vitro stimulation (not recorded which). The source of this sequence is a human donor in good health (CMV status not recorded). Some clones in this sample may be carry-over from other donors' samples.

The DNA of the CDR3 is TGTGCCAGCAGTCCGAGCCAGACAGGGAAGAACACTGAAGCTTTCTTT. It yields the protein CASSPSQTGKNTEAFF. V usage is TRBV27 and J usage is TRBJ1-1; 7 bases match TRBD1. CDR1 and CDR2 from the germline V gene are MNHEY and SMNVEV (reference sequence). The CDR3 consists of 16 residues. V shed 5 bases and J 1 base; nucleotides not matched to a gene: 10.